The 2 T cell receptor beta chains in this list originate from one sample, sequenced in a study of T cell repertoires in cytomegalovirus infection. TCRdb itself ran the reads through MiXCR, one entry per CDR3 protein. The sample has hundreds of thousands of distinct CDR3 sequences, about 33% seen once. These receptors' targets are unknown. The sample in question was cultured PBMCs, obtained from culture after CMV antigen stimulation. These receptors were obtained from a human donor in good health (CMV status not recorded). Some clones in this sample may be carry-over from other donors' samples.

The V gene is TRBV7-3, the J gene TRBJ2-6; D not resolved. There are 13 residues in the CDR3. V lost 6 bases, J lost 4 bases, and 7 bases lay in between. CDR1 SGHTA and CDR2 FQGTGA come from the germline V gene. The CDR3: CASREGGANVLTF. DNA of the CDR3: TGTGCCAGCAGGGAAGGGGGGGCCAACGTCCTGACTTTC.

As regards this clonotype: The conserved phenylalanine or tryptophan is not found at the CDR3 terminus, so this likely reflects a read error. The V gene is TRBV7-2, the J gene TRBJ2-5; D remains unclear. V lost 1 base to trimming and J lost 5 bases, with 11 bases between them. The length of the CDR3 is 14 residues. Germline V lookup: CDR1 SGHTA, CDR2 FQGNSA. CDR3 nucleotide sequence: TGTGCCAGCAGCTTAGGGTGGAGCGCGGAGACCCAGTACGTC. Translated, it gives CASSLGWSAETQYV.